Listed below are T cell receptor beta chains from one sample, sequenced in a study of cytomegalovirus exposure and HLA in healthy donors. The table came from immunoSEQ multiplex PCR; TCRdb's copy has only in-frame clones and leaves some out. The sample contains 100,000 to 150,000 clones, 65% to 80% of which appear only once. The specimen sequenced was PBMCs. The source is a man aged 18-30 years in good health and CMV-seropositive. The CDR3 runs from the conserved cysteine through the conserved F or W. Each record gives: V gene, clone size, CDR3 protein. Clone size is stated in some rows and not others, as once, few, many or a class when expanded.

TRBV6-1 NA CASKQNRDSFYEQYF
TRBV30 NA CAWSRDNNQPQHF
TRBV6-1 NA CAGKQGLFQTGELFF
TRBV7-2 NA CASSPGGTGELFF
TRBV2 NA CASSPGVGDRVRNEQFF
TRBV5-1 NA CASSSGHTNTGELFF
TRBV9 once CASSVGGTKNYGYTF
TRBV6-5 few CASSTGTASTDTQYF
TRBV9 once CASSVDEGGVYEQYF
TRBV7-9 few CASSLTAGAWEAFF
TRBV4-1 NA CASSQEGAGGHNEQFF
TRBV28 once CASSYPSGRGVSQYF
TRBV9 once CASSDKGDPLVDTQYF
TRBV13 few CASSLVDYPYF
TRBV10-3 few CAISGTGQQLNYGYTF
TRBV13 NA CASSSRDRGTYNEQFF
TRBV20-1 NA CSARDEYEQYF
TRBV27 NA CASSLGTGETEAFF
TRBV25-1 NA CASSEFEAGWSTGELFF
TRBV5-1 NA CASSHEVSGRGNEQYF
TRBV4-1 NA CASSQDPAGKPQHF
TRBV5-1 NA CASSPVDRVLEYGYTF
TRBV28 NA CASSLPGQGFSYEQYF
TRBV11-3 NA CASSPEGTSYNEQFF
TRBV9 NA CASSTISGRGAYNEQFF
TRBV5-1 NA CASSSGQGFYNEQFF
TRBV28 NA CASRRTGGGYTF
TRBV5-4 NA CASSHGTGYTEAFF
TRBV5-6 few CASSSWTSPEQYF
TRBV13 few CASSFINYGYTF
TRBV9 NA CASSVDAGDRQPQHF
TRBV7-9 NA CASRRTNEKLFF
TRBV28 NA CASSRNRVTYGYTF
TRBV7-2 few CASSSEPMTGGNTGELFF
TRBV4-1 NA CASSRTRQGNYGYTF